Shown below are 20 T cell receptor beta chains from a single sample sequenced in a study of Graves' ophthalmopathy and Graves' hyperthyroidism (dated by TCRdb to between 2017 and 2018). The listed sequencing device is Illumina HiSeq 2000. For repertoire sequencing, TCR beta CDR3 regions were amplified from RNA transcripts. A first-round RT-PCR used HTBI primers with the Qiagen OneStep RT-PCR kit, followed by a second-round multiplex PCR, size selection and purification. In TCRdb, the public reads were trimmed at Q25 with fastp and aligned with MiXCR, with productive beta chains retained. Identical CDR3 protein sequences are pooled into one entry, listed with their most common genes and DNA. The sample table holds 350,000 to 400,000 distinct CDR3 sequences, of which about 16% were seen once. Jointly, the top ten make up roughly 7% of the sample. Sequenced input: peripheral blood. The receptors derive from a woman between 18 and 29 years old with stable Graves' hyperthyroidism. Donor details come from another sample of the same person, matched by shared clones.

This clonotype was seen at least ten times. CDR3 sequence: CASSLSIGEGSYEQYF. The CDR3 DNA follows: TGTGCCAGTAGTCTAAGCATTGGGGAGGGATCCTACGAGCAGTACTTC. The V gene is TRBV19, the J gene TRBJ2-7, with 7 bases aligning to TRBD2. The CDR3 loop spans 16 amino acids. CDR1 is LNHDA, CDR2 SQIVND, per germline (reference sequence). V lost 5 bases to trimming and J lost 1 base; unmatched junction nucleotides: 11.

This clonotype was observed at least ten times. The chain carries TRBV6-5 and TRBJ2-5, with 10 bases aligning to TRBD1. The CDR3 sequence is 13 residues long. Unmatched junction bases numbered 1, after V lost 8 bases and J lost 1 base. Germline loops: CDR1 MNHEY, CDR2 SVGAGI. The CDR3: CASRTGGQETQYF. Written as DNA, the CDR3 is TGTGCCAGCCGGACAGGGGGCCAAGAGACCCAGTACTTC.

This rearrangement joins TRBV7-3 to TRBJ2-1; a weak D match, TRBD1 (7 bases). CDR3 length equals 15 residues. Trimming removed 0 bases at V and 3 bases at J, with 9 bases between. CDR1 SGHTA and CDR2 FQGTGA come from the germline V gene. This CDR3 reads CASSLTRDSYNEQFF. Here the CDR3 DNA reads TGTGCCAGCAGCTTAACGCGGGACAGCTACAATGAGCAGTTCTTC.

This clonotype came up many times. V usage is TRBV11-2 and J usage is TRBJ1-2, with 7 bases fitting TRBD1. CDR3 length equals 16 residues. Germline CDR1 is SGHAT and CDR2 is FQNNGV. The ends lost 5 bases at V and 4 bases at J; junction bases unmatched: 13. The CDR3 spells CASSLSFLQGSYGYTF. The CDR3 nucleotides are TGTGCCAGCAGCCTATCATTTCTACAGGGGAGCTATGGCTACACCTTC.

In this sample, this clonotype turned up a few times. This chain joins TRBV18 and TRBJ1-1; no clear D. Germline V gene lookup returns CDR1 KGHSH and CDR2 LQKENI. This CDR3 region has 13 residues. The V end was cut by 10 bases, the J end by 4 bases, with 16 bases between. The CDR3 protein is CATKQEAVTEAFF. CDR3 DNA sequence: TGTGCCACCAAGCAAGAGGCAGTCACTGAAGCTTTCTTT.

This clonotype was detected only a few times. A much larger clonotype is one base distant, so this may be a read error. This CDR3 is CASTWPGKGQPQHF. The CDR3 coding sequence is TGTGCCAGCACCTGGCCGGGGAAAGGGCAGCCCCAGCATTTT. The chain couples TRBV6-2 or TRBV6-3 to TRBJ1-5; the D is unclear. CDR3 size: 14 residues. Germline-derived CDR1 and CDR2 are MNHEY and SVGEGT. Trimming removed 7 bases from V and 7 bases from J, with 17 bases in between.

Ten or more counts support this clonotype. The rearrangement joins TRBV29-1 to TRBJ1-2; D remains unclear. The length of the CDR3 is 12 residues. Germline CDR1 reads SQVTM; CDR2 reads ANQGSEA. V lost 7 bases to trimming and J lost 6 bases, with 15 bases between them. The CDR3 DNA sequence: TGCAGCGGGCTGAGAGGGATAGATGGCTACACCTTC. It yields the protein CSGLRGIDGYTF. Combining the CDR3 with reference TRBV29-1 and TRBJ1-2 gives the whole variable domain SAVISQKPSRDICQRGTSLTIQCQVDSQVTMMFWYRQQPGQSLTLIATANQGSEATYESGFVIDKFPISRPNLTFSTLTVSNMSPEDSSIYLCSGLRGIDGYTFGSGTRLTVV.

This clonotype was seen many times. V gene TRBV6-5 combines with J gene TRBJ1-1, with D unresolved. This CDR3 is built from 14 residues. Germline CDR1 MNHEY, CDR2 SVGAGI. V lost 4 bases and J lost 0, with 9 bases in between. The CDR3 sequence: CASSSPKLNTEAFF. The CDR3 bases are TGTGCCAGCAGTTCGCCTAAATTGAACACTGAAGCTTTCTTT.

This clonotype was observed many times. This sequence joins TRBV5-1 and TRBJ2-4; D is ambiguous. V lost 4 bases, J lost 8 bases, and 10 bases lay in between. The CDR3 length is 12 residues. Germline V CDR1 and CDR2: SGHRS, YFSETQ. This CDR3 reads CASSPRADIQYF. DNA of the CDR3: TGCGCCAGCAGCCCCCGGGCGGACATTCAGTACTTC.

This clonotype was recorded a few times. J is TRBJ1-1 and V is TRBV20-1; TRBD1 might be the D (6 bases). Germline loops: CDR1 DFQATT, CDR2 SNEGSKA (reference sequence). The CDR3 is made up of 15 amino acids. The V and J ends lost 3 bases and 0 bases respectively, with 14 bases between them. The CDR3 is CSASIGGALNTEAFF. The CDR3 DNA is TGCAGTGCTAGTATTGGGGGGGCTCTGAACACTGAAGCTTTCTTT.

This clonotype was seen many times. The chain carries TRBV27 and TRBJ1-2; D unresolved. Looked up from germline, CDR1 is MNHEY and CDR2 is SMNVEV (reference sequence). Trimming shortened V by 2 bases and J by 2 bases, and 9 bases separated the two germline ends. The CDR3 is made up of 14 amino acids. The CDR3 loop is CASSLGWQNYGYTF. CDR3 sequence (DNA): TGTGCCAGCAGTTTAGGGTGGCAAAACTATGGCTACACCTTC.

The chain uses TRBV4-1 and TRBJ1-3; D gene unclear. The V gene's germline CDR1 is MGHRA and CDR2 YSYEKL. The CDR3 consists of 18 residues. Trimming pared 2 bases from V and 0 bases from J, leaving 17 bases between. The CDR3 sequence: CASSQLIAATVSGNTIYF. The CDR3 coding sequence is TGCGCCAGCAGCCAATTAATCGCAGCCACCGTCTCTGGAAACACCATATATTTT.

This clonotype has at least ten counts. The V gene is TRBV5-5, the J gene TRBJ1-2, with D possibly TRBD1 on 5 matching bases. CDR1 is SGHKS and CDR2 is YYEKEE in the germline V gene (reference sequence). This CDR3 spans 14 amino acids. V lost 0 bases, J lost 8 bases, and 14 bases lay in between. CDR3 bases: TGTGCCAGCAGCTTGGACAGGCCCTTCAAGGGCTACACCTTC. Translation gives CASSLDRPFKGYTF.

The table lists this clonotype with many counts. This chain links TRBV6-2 or TRBV6-3 with TRBJ1-5; D unclear. Germline values: CDR1 MNHEY, CDR2 SVGEGT. V was pared by 5 bases and J by 0 bases, with 8 bases between. The CDR3 totals 14 residues. The CDR3 protein is CASSKTPSNQPQHF. The CDR3 DNA is TGTGCCAGCAGTAAGACACCTAGCAATCAGCCCCAGCATTTT.

This clonotype has more than one count but fewer than ten. Given a much more abundant clone one base away, this may be a read error. This sequence joins TRBV4-1 and TRBJ2-5, with D perhaps TRBD1 or TRBD2 (5 bases each). This CDR3 has 16 residues. Germline V gene lookup returns CDR1 MGHRA and CDR2 YSYEKL. V lost 3 bases to trimming and J lost 3 bases, with 17 bases between them. The CDR3 is CASSQGPGRGKETQYF. Written as DNA, the CDR3 is TGCGCCAGCAGCCAGGGACCGGGACGGGGTAAAGAGACCCAGTACTTC.

The table lists this clonotype with many counts. This sequence joins TRBV9 and TRBJ1-6, with 7 positions matching TRBD1. The CDR3 totals 19 residues. The germline V gene has CDR1 SGDLS and CDR2 YYNGEE. Trimming at V came to 0 bases and at J to 7 bases, leaving 16 bases not matched to a gene. CDR3 bases: TGTGCCAGCAGCGTAGGATTTGGGGGTCTCGGGACAGAAAATTCACCCCTCCACTTT. It codes for CASSVGFGGLGTENSPLHF.

This clonotype was counted ten times or more. The chain uses TRBV6-5 and TRBJ2-3, with a possible D match to TRBD2 (6 bases). The CDR3 sequence is 15 residues long. Germline V CDR1 and CDR2: MNHEY, SVGAGI. V was shortened by 0 bases and J by 4 bases, with 11 bases between the two germline ends. For the CDR3, the DNA is TGTGCCAGCAGTTACTCCGGGGGTACCTCAGATACGCAGTATTTT. This encodes CASSYSGGTSDTQYF.

Many counts were recorded for this clonotype. The rearrangement links TRBV6-2 or TRBV6-3 to TRBJ1-5, with D hard to call. Germline assignment: CDR1 MNHEY and CDR2 SVGEGT. The CDR3 runs to 14 residues. V dropped 7 bases and J dropped 11 bases, with 21 bases sitting between them. The CDR3 DNA follows: TGTGCCAGCACACCGACAATTCCCGGGTCAGCCCAGCATTTT. Translation: CASTPTIPGSAQHF.

V gene TRBV5-1 combines with J gene TRBJ1-4; tentatively, D is TRBD1 (6 bases). From germline, CDR1 is SGHRS and CDR2 YFSETQ. V was pared by 4 bases and J by 5 bases, with 18 bases between. The CDR3 covers 16 residues. In DNA, the CDR3 is TGCGCCAGCAGCCCTTCATTCGGGACAAGAAATGAAAAACTGTTTTTT. It encodes CASSPSFGTRNEKLFF.

This clonotype was recorded at least ten times. The chain couples TRBV19 to TRBJ1-2; D is unresolved. Germline CDR1 LNHDA, CDR2 SQIVND (reference sequence). V gave up 3 bases and J gave up 0 bases, with 5 bases separating them. There are 13 residues in the CDR3. The CDR3 loop reads CASSILANYGYTF. CDR3 in DNA: TGTGCCAGTAGTATTCTTGCTAACTATGGCTACACCTTC.